Presented here are 15 T cell receptor beta chains from one specimen sequenced in a study of blood T cell repertoires in COVID-19. Method: immunoSEQ multiplex PCR; TCRdb's copy keeps in-frame clones and lacks some. This table has a few hundred thousand clones, 75% to 90% appearing once. Sequencing input: peripheral blood. All receptors derive from an older woman with COVID-19, enrolled during active disease.

The V call is TRBV5-1, the J call TRBJ2-1; D is possibly TRBD1 (7 bases). The CDR3 totals 13 residues. CDR1 SGHRS and CDR2 YFSETQ come from the germline V gene. V dropped 2 bases and J dropped 7 bases, with 10 bases sitting between them. CDR3 in amino acids: CASSLQGRNEQFF. In nucleotides, the CDR3 is TGCGCCAGCAGCTTACAGGGGAGGAATGAGCAGTTCTTC.

The chain couples TRBV25-1 to TRBJ2-1, with 8 bases that match TRBD2. The CDR3 runs to 14 residues. V dropped 5 bases and J dropped 6; count of bases not matched to a gene: 6. Germline-derived CDR1 and CDR2 are MGHDK and SYGVNS. CDR3 bases: TGTGCCAGCAGTTCCGGGACTAGTACCAATGAGCAGTTCTTC. Its translation: CASSSGTSTNEQFF.

This clone was found once. The V and J genes are TRBV30 and TRBJ2-1, with D maybe TRBD2 (5 bases). V was shortened by 2 bases and J by 9 bases, with 17 bases between the two germline ends. CDR3 length: 14 residues. Looked up from germline, CDR1 is GTSNPN and CDR2 is SVGIG (reference sequence). CDR3 residues: CAWSPASSFSEQFF. The CDR3, as DNA: TGTGCCTGGAGTCCGGCTAGCTCGTTTTCTGAGCAGTTCTTC.

This sequence joins TRBV9 and TRBJ1-2, with 10 bases matching TRBD1. CDR3 length equals 13 residues. V lost 3 bases and J lost 6; bases outside the gene matches: 2. CDR1 SGDLS and CDR2 YYNGEE come from the germline V gene. The CDR3 here is CASSAGTGDGYTF. The CDR3 DNA reads as TGTGCCAGCAGCGCAGGGACAGGGGATGGCTACACCTTC.

The rearrangement uses TRBV28 and TRBJ2-7; a possible D gene is TRBD2 (5 bases). The CDR3 consists of 15 residues. Germline V gene lookup returns CDR1 MDHEN and CDR2 SYDVKM. The germline V and J ends were trimmed by 7 bases and 0 bases, with 16 bases remaining between them. CDR3 DNA sequence: TGTGCCAGCACCCCGTCGCGTGGGAGCTCCTACGAGCAGTACTTC. It is translated as CASTPSRGSSYEQYF.

This chain uses TRBV5-8 with TRBJ2-3; a weak D match, TRBD1 (6 bases). Germline CDR1 SGHTS, CDR2 YDEGEE. The CDR3 is made up of 14 amino acids. Between the trimmed V and J ends, which lost 0 bases and 3 bases, there was a span of 8 bases. CDR3 region: CASSLGGTTDTQYF. The CDR3 region has the DNA TGTGCCAGCAGCTTGGGGGGGACAACAGATACGCAGTATTTT. The whole variable domain, filled in from reference TRBV5-8 and TRBJ2-3, reads EAGVTQSPTHLIKTRGQQATLRCSPISGHTSVYWYQQALGLGLQFLLWYDEGEERNRGNFPPRFSGRQFPNYSSELNVNALELEDSALYLCASSLGGTTDTQYFGPGTRLTVL.

In its sample, this clone was seen once. The V and J genes are TRBV4-3 and TRBJ1-4; the D is unclear. Germline lookup yields CDR1 LGHNA and CDR2 YSLEER. Between the trimmed V and J ends, which lost 4 bases and 8 bases, there was a span of 20 bases. CDR3 size: 16 residues. The CDR3 is CASSLSGNTLREKLFF. The CDR3 DNA reads as TGCGCCAGCAGCCTATCGGGGAATACCCTGAGGGAAAAACTGTTTTTT.

The V and J genes are TRBV14 and TRBJ1-2; a possible D gene is TRBD1 (5 bases). V was pared by 0 bases and J by 4 bases, with 9 bases between. Germline V gene data show CDR1 as SGHDN and CDR2 as FVKESK. This CDR3 has 14 amino acids. The CDR3 DNA is TGTGCCAGCAGCCAAGATGCGGGGCCCTATGGCTACACCTTC. Translation gives CASSQDAGPYGYTF.

This clone came up a few times. The gene calls are TRBV5-1 and TRBJ1-1; the D gene is possibly TRBD1 (5 bases). This CDR3 has 14 amino acids. V lost 2 bases to trimming and J lost 1 base, with 9 bases between them. Germline V gives CDR1 SGHRS, CDR2 YFSETQ. The CDR3 loop is CASSFSGANTEAFF. In nucleotides, the CDR3 is TGCGCCAGCAGCTTCTCTGGGGCGAACACTGAAGCTTTCTTT.

V usage is TRBV6-6 and J usage is TRBJ2-1; D possibly matches TRBD1 or TRBD2 (6 bases each). V was clipped by 5 bases and J by 3 bases, with 14 bases between them. This CDR3 has 15 residues. Germline V gene data show CDR1 as MNHNY and CDR2 as SVGAGI (reference sequence). The chain's CDR3 is CASSRSGDNYNEQFF. CDR3 coding DNA: TGTGCCAGCAGTCGATCGGGGGACAACTACAATGAGCAGTTCTTC.

This clone was recorded only once. The chain couples TRBV28 to TRBJ1-5; D uncertain. CDR1 and CDR2 from the germline V gene are MDHEN and SYDVKM. Trimming took 8 bases from V and 3 from J, leaving 11 bases between them. The CDR3 loop spans 13 amino acids. The CDR3 region is CASRRETNQPQHF. Written as DNA, the CDR3 is TGTGCCAGCCGTAGGGAGACCAATCAGCCCCAGCATTTT.

The chain has TRBV6-5 and TRBJ2-7; 10 bases fit TRBD1. The V and J ends lost 6 bases and 3 bases, in that order; junction bases with no gene match: 5. The germline gives CDR1 MNHEY, CDR2 SVGAGI. CDR3 length: 14 residues. The CDR3 sequence is CASRLGQGNYEQYF. The CDR3 region has the DNA TGTGCCAGCAGGCTGGGACAGGGGAACTACGAGCAGTACTTC.

The CDR3 DNA is TGTGCCATTCGGACAGGAGGGGATACGCAGTATTTT. It codes for CAIRTGGDTQYF. The V call is TRBV10-3, the J call TRBJ2-3, with D perhaps matching TRBD1 (7 bases). The CDR3 extends over 12 amino acids. CDR1 and CDR2 from the germline V gene are ENHRY and SYGVKD. The V and J ends lost 9 bases and 6 bases respectively, with 13 bases between them.

V usage is TRBV5-1 and J usage is TRBJ2-1, with TRBD2 matching 14 bases. The junction had 3 bases not matched to a gene; V was cut back by 3 bases and J by 7 bases. From germline, CDR1 is SGHRS and CDR2 YFSETQ. This CDR3 region has 15 residues. CDR3 DNA sequence: TGCGCCAGCAGCTCCGGGACTAGCGGGAGAAATGAGCAGTTCTTC. Translating it yields CASSSGTSGRNEQFF.

The chain uses TRBV19 and TRBJ2-3, with 9 nucleotides matching TRBD1. CDR1 and CDR2 (germline): LNHDA, SQIVND (reference sequence). The CDR3 has 15 amino acids. Trimming cost V 5 bases and J 5 bases; bases outside gene matches: 8. For the CDR3, the DNA is TGTGCCAGTAGTGCCGGGACAGGGCCGTTAGATACGCAGTATTTT. This translates into CASSAGTGPLDTQYF.